A single sample is the source of the 27 T cell receptor beta chains below, sequenced in a study of blood T cell repertoires in COVID-19. Profiling relied on immunoSEQ multiplex PCR, and the TCRdb table lists in-frame clones only, not all of them. The sample contains 300,000 to 400,000 clones, roughly 90% of which appear only once. Specimen: PBMCs or T cells enriched from blood (not recorded which). These TCRs come from a woman aged 25 to 39 who had been exposed to COVID-19.

The chain carries TRBV5-4 and TRBJ1-2, with a possible D match to TRBD1 (6 bases). This CDR3 comprises 14 residues. V lost 4 bases and J 4 bases, leaving 14 bases between the germline ends. Germline V gene lookup returns CDR1 SGHNT and CDR2 YYREEE (reference sequence). The CDR3 coding sequence is TGTGCCAGCAGCCCCGTGGACAGCAGCTATGGCTACACCTTC. Translating it yields CASSPVDSSYGYTF.

The CDR3 spells CASSFGGRYGYTF. CDR3 nucleotides: TGTGCCAGCAGTTTCGGGGGGCGGTATGGCTACACCTTC. The J gene is TRBJ1-2, the V gene TRBV12-3 or TRBV12-4; possibly TRBD1 for D (6 bases). V was clipped by 3 bases and J by 5 bases, with 10 bases between them. This CDR3 has 13 amino acids.

The chain has TRBV14 and TRBJ1-2, with 10 bases identical to TRBD1. Germline V CDR1 and CDR2: SGHDN, FVKESK. CDR3 size: 16 residues. V lost 4 bases, J lost 2 bases, and 7 bases stayed unmatched. The CDR3 coding sequence is TGTGCCAGCAGCCCCCTCGGACAGGGGGGGAACTATGGCTACACCTTC. It yields the protein CASSPLGQGGNYGYTF.

This clone appeared once. The V call is TRBV15, the J call TRBJ2-3; 7 bases agree with TRBD2. This CDR3 is built from 16 residues. The V gene end was trimmed by 5 bases and the J gene end by 4 bases; junction bases not matched to a gene: 12. CDR1 and CDR2 (germline): LNHNV, YYDKDF (reference sequence). CDR3 DNA sequence: TGTGCCACCAGCCCCCGGGAGGTTCGAGGGGCAGATACGCAGTATTTT. It encodes CATSPREVRGADTQYF.

The chain carries TRBV9 and TRBJ1-1; 9 bases map to TRBD1. CDR3 length: 13 residues. Germline loops: CDR1 SGDLS, CDR2 YYNGEE. With V trimmed by 2 bases and J by 6 bases, 2 bases remained unmatched. The CDR3 sequence is CASSVDRGAEAFF. The CDR3 DNA sequence: TGTGCCAGCAGCGTCGACAGGGGGGCTGAAGCTTTCTTT.

The chain recombines TRBV6-5 with TRBJ1-2; D perhaps matches TRBD1 (6 bases). Trimming stripped 5 bases from V and 2 bases from J, with 9 bases between. The germline V gene encodes CDR1 MNHEY and CDR2 SVGAGI. This CDR3 region has 13 residues. The CDR3 protein is CASSHQGNYGYTF. The CDR3 DNA reads TGTGCCAGCAGTCACCAGGGGAACTATGGCTACACCTTC.

The chain links TRBV9 to TRBJ2-1; 8 positions match TRBD2. After removal of 0 bases from V and 5 bases from J, the junction contained 7 bases not matched to a gene. CDR3 size: 16 residues. CDR1 and CDR2 (germline): SGDLS, YYNGEE. The CDR3 bases are TGTGCCAGCAGCGTAGCTCCAGCGGGGGAAGACAATGAGCAGTTCTTC. Amino acid sequence: CASSVAPAGEDNEQFF.

The CDR3 protein is CASSQDPSGGATGELFF. In DNA form, the CDR3 reads TGCGCCAGCAGCCAAGATCCCAGCGGGGGGGCCACCGGGGAGCTGTTTTTT. The chain recombines TRBV4-3 with TRBJ2-2; 10 bases line up with TRBD2. The CDR3 extends over 17 amino acids. CDR1 and CDR2 (germline): LGHNA, YSLEER. V was clipped by 0 bases and J by 4 bases; unmatched bases: 5.

V is TRBV13 and J is TRBJ2-3; tentatively, D is TRBD2 (6 bases). The V gene's germline CDR1 is PRHDT and CDR2 FYEKMQ (reference sequence). The V and J ends lost 3 bases and 0 bases respectively, with 10 bases between them. The length of the CDR3 is 15 residues. The CDR3 bases are TGTGCCAGCAGCTTGACGGGGGAGAGCACAGATACGCAGTATTTT. Amino acids: CASSLTGESTDTQYF. Together with reference TRBV13 and TRBJ2-3, the CDR3 gives the full variable domain: AAGVIQSPRHLIKEKRETATLKCYPIPRHDTVYWYQQGPGQDPQFLISFYEKMQSDKGSIPDRFSAQQFSDYHSELNMSSLELGDSALYFCASSLTGESTDTQYFGPGTRLTVL.

This chain connects TRBV7-9 to TRBJ2-2; D is uncertain. The germline V and J ends were trimmed by 7 bases and 1 base, with 22 bases remaining between them. The CDR3 runs to 18 residues. Germline-derived CDR1 and CDR2 are SEHNR and FQNEAQ (reference sequence). CDR3 protein: CASTAPTYFSRNTGELFF. The CDR3 DNA is TGTGCCAGCACCGCGCCGACCTACTTCTCTAGGAACACCGGGGAGCTGTTTTTT.

This clone was found once. In DNA, the CDR3 is TGTGCCTGGAACAGTTTTTCACCCCTCCACTTT. As protein: CAWNSFSPLHF. The chain links TRBV30 to TRBJ1-6; D gene ambiguous. Germline V gene lookup returns CDR1 GTSNPN and CDR2 SVGIG (reference sequence). The CDR3 loop spans 11 amino acids. V was pared by 4 bases and J by 9 bases, with 7 bases between.

The chain links TRBV4-2 to TRBJ1-5, with 7 bases that match TRBD1. Per germline, CDR1 LGHNA and CDR2 YNFKEQ. The CDR3 has 13 amino acids. J was trimmed by 6 bases and V by 4 bases; bases with no gene match: 3. In DNA, the CDR3 is TGTGCCAGCAGCCCTCAGGGGGGTCAGCCCCAGCATTTT. Residues: CASSPQGGQPQHF.

The count of this clone is one. The chain carries TRBV14 and TRBJ2-3; D not resolved. V was cut by 3 bases and J by 1 base, with 5 bases left in between. The CDR3 contains 13 residues. The germline gives CDR1 SGHDN, CDR2 FVKESK. CDR3 sequence reads: CASSQAGTDTQYF. The DNA of the CDR3 is TGTGCCAGCAGCCAGGCGGGCACAGATACGCAGTATTTT.

The rearrangement joins TRBV4-1 to TRBJ1-1; the D gene is possibly TRBD1 (5 bases). Germline-derived CDR1 and CDR2 are MGHRA and YSYEKL. Trimming stripped 0 bases from V and 10 bases from J, with 12 bases between. The CDR3 is 13 amino acids. The CDR3 DNA follows: TGCGCCAGCAGCCAAGAAGGGCGGGGGAGAGCTTTCTTT. It is translated as CASSQEGRGRAFF.

DNA of the CDR3: TGTGCCAGCAGCCAGGCGGGGGCTGGTGAGCAGTTCTTC. It yields the protein CASSQAGAGEQFF. V and J are TRBV3-1 (or the pseudogene TRBV3-2) and TRBJ2-1; D may be TRBD2 (7 bases). Germline CDR1 is LGHDT and CDR2 is YNNKEL (reference sequence). Trimming pared 3 bases from V and 9 bases from J, leaving 12 bases between. This CDR3 comprises 13 residues.

The J gene is TRBJ1-3, the V gene TRBV5-1; 8 positions match TRBD1. This CDR3 has 16 amino acids. The V gene end was trimmed by 4 bases and the J gene end by 0 bases; junction bases not matched to a gene: 6. CDR1 and CDR2 (germline): SGHRS, YFSETQ. CDR3 coding DNA: TGCGCCAGCAGCCCGGACAGGGCCCTCTCTGGAAACACCATATATTTT. This codes for CASSPDRALSGNTIYF.

The chain recombines TRBV6-5 with TRBJ2-7, with 8 positions matching TRBD1. Germline V gene lookup returns CDR1 MNHEY and CDR2 SVGAGI. The CDR3 has 16 residues. The V segment lost 2 bases and the J segment 3 bases; nucleotides outside the gene matches: 9. In nucleotides, the CDR3 is TGTGCCAGCAGTTACGCCGGACAGGGATTAATCTACGAGCAGTACTTC. Translated: CASSYAGQGLIYEQYF.

The chain links TRBV2 to TRBJ1-2; 7 bases map to TRBD1. The CDR3 is 13 residues long. Germline CDR1 SNHLY, CDR2 FYNNEI. With 8 bases clipped from V and 11 bases from J, the junction kept 14 bases outside the gene matches. CDR3 sequence: CASGDSPIMRYTF. For the CDR3, the DNA is TGTGCCAGCGGGGACAGCCCCATAATGAGATACACCTTC. Filled out from reference TRBV2 and TRBJ1-2, the complete variable domain reads EPEVTQTPSHQVTQMGQEVILRCVPISNHLYFYWYRQILGQKVEFLVSFYNNEISEKSEIFDDQFSVERPDGSNFTLKIRSTKLEDSAMYFCASGDSPIMRYTFGSGTRLTVV.

The chain has TRBV7-8 and TRBJ1-1, with TRBD1 identical over 10 bases. V trimming: 5 bases; J trimming: 4 bases; junction bases outside the gene matches: 4. Germline lookup yields CDR1 SGHVS and CDR2 FQNEAQ. This CDR3 is 14 amino acids long. This chain's CDR3 is CASSAWTGGTEAFF. As DNA, the CDR3 is TGTGCCAGCAGCGCCTGGACAGGGGGCACTGAAGCTTTCTTT. Supplemented by reference TRBV7-8 and TRBJ1-1, the full variable domain reads GAGVSQSPRYKVAKRGQDVALRCDPISGHVSLFWYQQALGQGPEFLTYFQNEAQLDKSGLPSDRFFAERPEGSVSTLKIQRTQQEDSAVYLCASSAWTGGTEAFFGQGTRLTVV.

This chain uses TRBV5-1 with TRBJ2-5, with 15 bases identical to TRBD2. The CDR3 consists of 17 residues. The V gene's germline CDR1 is SGHRS and CDR2 YFSETQ. V was clipped by 4 bases and J by 5 bases; unmatched bases: 9. The CDR3 nucleotides are TGCGCCAGCAGCGTCGGACTAGCGGGGGGGCCGGGGGAGACCCAGTACTTC. This sequence encodes CASSVGLAGGPGETQYF.

The genes are TRBV2 and TRBJ2-4, with 9 nucleotides matching TRBD1. The CDR3 is made up of 12 amino acids. The junction had 5 bases not matched to a gene; V was cut back by 8 bases and J by 9 bases. From germline, CDR1 is SNHLY and CDR2 FYNNEI. The CDR3 spells CASRDRELIQYF. The CDR3 coding sequence is TGTGCCAGCCGGGACAGGGAACTCATTCAGTACTTC.

V usage is TRBV9 and J usage is TRBJ1-6, with 9 bases lining up with TRBD1. V lost 3 bases to trimming and J lost 6 bases; unmatched junction nucleotides: 7. CDR1 and CDR2 (germline): SGDLS, YYNGEE. The CDR3 sequence is 16 residues long. The CDR3 nucleotides are TGTGCCAGCAGCGCTACAGGGGGCGCAGGTAATTCACCCCTCCACTTT. Protein: CASSATGGAGNSPLHF.

The V gene is TRBV19, the J gene TRBJ1-5, with D perhaps TRBD1 (6 bases). The V end lost 11 bases, the J end lost 1 base, and 15 bases lay between the germline ends. Per the germline V gene, CDR1 is LNHDA and CDR2 is SQIVND (reference sequence). The CDR3 is 14 residues long. The CDR3 DNA sequence: TGTGCCTCCAAACAGGGTGCGAGCAATCAGCCCCAGCATTTT. Amino acid sequence: CASKQGASNQPQHF.

In its sample, this clone was seen once. This chain uses TRBV5-8 with TRBJ1-2, with 10 bases aligning to TRBD1. The CDR3 consists of 15 residues. Unmatched junction bases numbered 3, after V lost 2 bases and J lost 2 bases. Germline-derived CDR1 and CDR2 are SGHTS and YDEGEE. The DNA for the CDR3 is TGTGCCAGCAGCTTTCCGGGACAGGGGAACTATGGCTACACCTTC. Protein product: CASSFPGQGNYGYTF.

With regard to this clone: Distinct nucleotide sequences in the sample also encode this CDR3. The chain links TRBV7-9 to TRBJ1-6, with a possible D match to TRBD1 (5 bases). V lost 3 bases to trimming and J lost 5 bases, with 8 bases between them. In germline, CDR1 is SEHNR, CDR2 FQNEAQ (reference sequence). The CDR3 runs to 14 residues. In DNA form, the CDR3 reads TGTGCCAGCAGCTTCCAGGGCGATAATTCACCCCTCCACTTT. Its protein is CASSFQGDNSPLHF.

V usage is TRBV7-2 and J usage is TRBJ2-1, with 7 bases aligning to TRBD2. CDR1 and CDR2 (germline): SGHTA, FQGNSA. The V and J ends lost 5 bases and 1 base, in that order; junction bases with no gene match: 2. This CDR3 is built from 14 residues. The CDR3 sequence is CASSQGGSYNEQFF. CDR3 nucleotide sequence: TGTGCCAGCAGCCAGGGAGGGTCCTACAATGAGCAGTTCTTC.

The chain employs TRBV20-1 and TRBJ1-1; the D is unclear. Per germline, CDR1 DFQATT and CDR2 SNEGSKA (reference sequence). CDR3 length: 11 amino acids. Trimming took 6 bases from V and 7 from J, leaving 12 bases between them. CDR3: CSANPRGEAFF. The CDR3 DNA reads TGCAGTGCAAACCCCCGCGGTGAAGCTTTCTTT.